The entry below gives a single T cell receptor beta chain sequence along with its context. Its antigen remains unknown. The TCR beta cDNA libraries contained unique molecular identifiers. Some 500,000 cDNA molecules were obtained per 1 to 10 million input T cells. A single record per CDR3 protein comes from TCRdb applying MiXCR to the PCR reads. The sample holds more than 350,000 distinct CDR3 sequences, 30% to 45% seen once. The sample originates from a study of post-analysis software for immune sequencing data. Whole-study context: Both relapsing-remitting and secondary progressive multiple sclerosis featured among the disease courses, as did progressive-relapsing multiple sclerosis.

Looked up from germline, CDR1 is MGHDK and CDR2 is SYGVNS. V was clipped by 6 bases and J by 2 bases, with 13 bases between them. The CDR3 spans 14 residues. Study results and caveats: F measure clustering grouped samples strongly by preparation batch. The five TRBV segments detected at higher frequency in patients than in controls included TRBV5-6, TRBV5-1 and TRBV20-1. Normalized Chao1 diversity was significantly lower in multiple sclerosis patients than in controls.

The rearrangement uses TRBV25-1 and TRBJ1-1, with D possibly being TRBD1 (5 bases). The sequence came from a girl aged 2-9 years with multiple sclerosis. The specimen sequenced was blood. The CDR3 coding sequence is TGTGCCAGCAGCGAGGGGCAGGTTAACACTGAAGCTTTCTTT. As protein: CASSEGQVNTEAFF.